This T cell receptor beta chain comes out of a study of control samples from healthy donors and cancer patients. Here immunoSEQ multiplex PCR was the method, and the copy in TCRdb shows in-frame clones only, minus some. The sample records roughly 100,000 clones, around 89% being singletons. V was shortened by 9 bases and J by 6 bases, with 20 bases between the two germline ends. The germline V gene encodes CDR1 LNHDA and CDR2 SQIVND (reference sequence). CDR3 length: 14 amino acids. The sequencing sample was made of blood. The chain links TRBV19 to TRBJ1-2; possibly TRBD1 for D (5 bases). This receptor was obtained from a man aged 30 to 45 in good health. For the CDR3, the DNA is TGTGCCAGCAGAACCAATTCAGGGATCCATGGCTACACCTTC. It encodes CASRTNSGIHGYTF.